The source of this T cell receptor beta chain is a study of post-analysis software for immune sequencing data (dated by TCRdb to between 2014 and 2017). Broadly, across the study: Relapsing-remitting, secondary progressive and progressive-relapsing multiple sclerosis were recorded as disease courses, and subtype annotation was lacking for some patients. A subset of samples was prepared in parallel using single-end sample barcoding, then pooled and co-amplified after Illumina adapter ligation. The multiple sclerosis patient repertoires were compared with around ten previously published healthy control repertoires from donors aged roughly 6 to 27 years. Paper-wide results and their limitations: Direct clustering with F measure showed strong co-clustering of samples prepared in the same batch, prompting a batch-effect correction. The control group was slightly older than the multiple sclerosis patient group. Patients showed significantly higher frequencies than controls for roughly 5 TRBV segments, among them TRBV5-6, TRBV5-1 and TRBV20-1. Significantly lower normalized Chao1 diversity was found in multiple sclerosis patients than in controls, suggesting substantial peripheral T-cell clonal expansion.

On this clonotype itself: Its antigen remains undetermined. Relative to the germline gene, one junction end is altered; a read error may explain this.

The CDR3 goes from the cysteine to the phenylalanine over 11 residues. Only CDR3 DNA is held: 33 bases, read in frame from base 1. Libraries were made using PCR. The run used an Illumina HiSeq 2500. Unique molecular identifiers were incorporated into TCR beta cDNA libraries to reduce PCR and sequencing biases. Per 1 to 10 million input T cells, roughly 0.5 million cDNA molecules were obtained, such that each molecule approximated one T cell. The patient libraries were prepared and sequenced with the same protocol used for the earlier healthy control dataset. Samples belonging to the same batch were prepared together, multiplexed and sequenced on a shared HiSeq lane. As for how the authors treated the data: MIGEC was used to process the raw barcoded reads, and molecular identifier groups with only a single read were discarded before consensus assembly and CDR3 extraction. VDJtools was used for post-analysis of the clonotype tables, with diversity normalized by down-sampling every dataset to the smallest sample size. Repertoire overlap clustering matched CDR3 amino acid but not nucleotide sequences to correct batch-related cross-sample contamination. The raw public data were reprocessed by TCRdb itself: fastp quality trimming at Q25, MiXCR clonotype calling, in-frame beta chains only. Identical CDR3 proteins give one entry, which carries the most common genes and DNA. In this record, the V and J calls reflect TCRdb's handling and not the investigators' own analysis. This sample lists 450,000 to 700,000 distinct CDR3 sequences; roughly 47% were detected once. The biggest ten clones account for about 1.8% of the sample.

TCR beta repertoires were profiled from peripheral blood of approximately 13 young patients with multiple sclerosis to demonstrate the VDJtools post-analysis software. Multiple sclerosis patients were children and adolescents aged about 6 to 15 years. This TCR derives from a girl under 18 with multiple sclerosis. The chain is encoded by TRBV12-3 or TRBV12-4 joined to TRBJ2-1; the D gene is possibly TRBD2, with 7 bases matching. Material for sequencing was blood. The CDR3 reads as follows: CANSLGGATFF. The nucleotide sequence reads TGTGCCAACAGTTTAGGGGGGGCTACGTTCTTC.